This TCR beta chain was sequenced in a study of molecular identifiers for immune sequencing clone quantification. The V end was cut by 3 bases, the J end by 4 bases, with 8 bases between. The CDR3 runs 13 residues. Germline loops: CDR1 SGHDT, CDR2 YYEEEE. The table lists this clonotype with a few counts. Via MiXCR, TCRdb re-called the PCR reads, giving one row per CDR3 protein. The sample lists under 100,000 distinct CDR3 sequences, approximately 23% occurring once. The chain couples TRBV5-6 to TRBJ1-5; D unclear. The clonotype originates from a human donor in good health. Some libraries in this study had Jurkat cell RNA spiked in. The specimen was naive CD8+ T cells from blood, with Jurkat cell RNA spiked in. Subset in this sample: FACS-sorted CD8+CD4-CCR7+CD45RA+ naive T cells. The CDR3 DNA sequence: TGTGCCAGCAGCTGGGCAGCAAATCAGCCCCAGCATTTT. Translation: CASSWAANQPQHF. The full variable domain, its missing parts supplied by reference TRBV5-6 and TRBJ1-5, is DAGVTQSPTHLIKTRGQQVTLRCSPKSGHDTVSWYQQALGQGPQFIFQYYEEEERQRGNFPDRFSGHQFPNYSSELNVNALLLGDSALYLCASSWAANQPQHFGDGTRLSIL.